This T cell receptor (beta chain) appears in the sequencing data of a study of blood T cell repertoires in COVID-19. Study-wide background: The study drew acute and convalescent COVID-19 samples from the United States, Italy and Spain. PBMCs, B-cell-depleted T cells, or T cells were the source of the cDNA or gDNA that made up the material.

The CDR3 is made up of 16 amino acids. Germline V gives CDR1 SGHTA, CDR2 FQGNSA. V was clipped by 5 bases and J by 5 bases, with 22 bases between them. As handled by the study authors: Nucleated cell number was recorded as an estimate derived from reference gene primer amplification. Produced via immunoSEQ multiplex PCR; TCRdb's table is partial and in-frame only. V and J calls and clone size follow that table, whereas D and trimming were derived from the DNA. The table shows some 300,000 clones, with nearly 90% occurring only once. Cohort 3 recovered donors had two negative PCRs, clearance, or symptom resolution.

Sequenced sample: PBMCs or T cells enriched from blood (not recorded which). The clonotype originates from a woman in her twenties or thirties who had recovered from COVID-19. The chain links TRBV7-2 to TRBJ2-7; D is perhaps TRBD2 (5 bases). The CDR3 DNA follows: TGTGCCAGCAGCCGGGGATCCCCGCTCGACCAGGACGAGCAGTACTTC. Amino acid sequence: CASSRGSPLDQDEQYF.